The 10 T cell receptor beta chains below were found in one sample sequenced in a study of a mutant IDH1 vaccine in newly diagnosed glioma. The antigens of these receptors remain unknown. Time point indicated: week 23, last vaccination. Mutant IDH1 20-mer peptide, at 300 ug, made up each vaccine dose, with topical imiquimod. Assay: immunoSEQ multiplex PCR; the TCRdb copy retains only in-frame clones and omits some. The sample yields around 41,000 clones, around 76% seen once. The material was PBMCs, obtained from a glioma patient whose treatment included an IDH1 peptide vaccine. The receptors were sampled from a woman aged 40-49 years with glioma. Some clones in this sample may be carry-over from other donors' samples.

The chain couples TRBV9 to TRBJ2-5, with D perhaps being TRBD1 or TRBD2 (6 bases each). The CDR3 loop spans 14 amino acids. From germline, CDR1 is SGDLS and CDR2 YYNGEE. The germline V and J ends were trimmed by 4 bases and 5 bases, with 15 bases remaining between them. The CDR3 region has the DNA TGTGCCAGCAGCCCCACCGGGGGCTGGGAGACCCAGTACTTC. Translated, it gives CASSPTGGWETQYF.

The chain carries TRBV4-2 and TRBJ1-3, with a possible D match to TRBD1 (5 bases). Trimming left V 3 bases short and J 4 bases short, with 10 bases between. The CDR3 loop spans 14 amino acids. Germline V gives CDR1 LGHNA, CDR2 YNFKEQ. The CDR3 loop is CASSQSGQGNTIYF. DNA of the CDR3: TGTGCCAGCAGCCAGTCCGGACAAGGAAACACCATATATTTT.

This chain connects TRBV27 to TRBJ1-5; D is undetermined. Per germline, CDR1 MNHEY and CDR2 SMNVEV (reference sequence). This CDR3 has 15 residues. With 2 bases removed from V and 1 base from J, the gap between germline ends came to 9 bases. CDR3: CASSLSGVSNQPQHF. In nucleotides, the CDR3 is TGTGCCAGCAGTTTAAGCGGGGTAAGCAATCAGCCCCAGCATTTT.

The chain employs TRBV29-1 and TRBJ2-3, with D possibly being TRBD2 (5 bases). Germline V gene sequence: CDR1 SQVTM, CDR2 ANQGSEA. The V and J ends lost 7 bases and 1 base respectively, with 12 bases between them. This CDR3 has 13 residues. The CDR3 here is CSASIPGTDTQYF. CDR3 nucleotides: TGCAGCGCTAGCATTCCTGGCACAGATACGCAGTATTTT.

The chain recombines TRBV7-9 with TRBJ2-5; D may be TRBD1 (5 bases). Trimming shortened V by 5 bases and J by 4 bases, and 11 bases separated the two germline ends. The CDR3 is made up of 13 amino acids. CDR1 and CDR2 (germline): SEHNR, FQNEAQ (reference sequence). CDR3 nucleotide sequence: TGTGCCAGCAGCCGCAGTACAGGAGAGACCCAGTACTTC. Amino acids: CASSRSTGETQYF.

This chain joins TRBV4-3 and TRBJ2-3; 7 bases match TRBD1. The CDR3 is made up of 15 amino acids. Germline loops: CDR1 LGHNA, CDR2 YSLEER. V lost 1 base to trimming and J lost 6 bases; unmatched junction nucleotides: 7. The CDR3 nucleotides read TGCGCCAGCAGCCAAGGGGGACAGAGATTTGATACGCAGTATTTT. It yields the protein CASSQGGQRFDTQYF.

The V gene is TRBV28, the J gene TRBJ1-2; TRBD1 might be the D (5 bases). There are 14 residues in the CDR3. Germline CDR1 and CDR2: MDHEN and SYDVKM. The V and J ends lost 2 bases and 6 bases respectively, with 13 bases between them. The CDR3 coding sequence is TGTGCCAGCAGTTTAGCCAGGGTCGAGAATGGCTACACCTTC. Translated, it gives CASSLARVENGYTF.

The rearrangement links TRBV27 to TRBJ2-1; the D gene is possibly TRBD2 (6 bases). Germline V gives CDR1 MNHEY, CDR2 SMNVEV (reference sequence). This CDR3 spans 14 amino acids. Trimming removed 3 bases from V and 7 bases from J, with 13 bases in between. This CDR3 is CASSFRDSGNEQFF. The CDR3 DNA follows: TGTGCCAGCAGTTTCCGGGACTCTGGGAATGAGCAGTTCTTC.

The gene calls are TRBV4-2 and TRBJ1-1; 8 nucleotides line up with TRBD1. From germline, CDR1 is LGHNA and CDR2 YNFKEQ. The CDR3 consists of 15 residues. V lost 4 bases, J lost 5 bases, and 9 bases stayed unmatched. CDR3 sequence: CASSPGGQGKTEAFF. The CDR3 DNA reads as TGTGCCAGCAGCCCAGGAGGACAGGGTAAAACTGAAGCTTTCTTT.

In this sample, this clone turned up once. The CDR3, as DNA: TGTGCCAGTAGTGTGTCTTCATCGGAAGCCAACGTCCTGACTTTC. Protein: CASSVSSSEANVLTF. This sequence joins TRBV19 and TRBJ2-6; D is uncertain. V dropped 5 bases and J dropped 7 bases, with 15 bases sitting between them. The germline gives CDR1 LNHDA, CDR2 SQIVND (reference sequence). The CDR3 covers 15 residues.